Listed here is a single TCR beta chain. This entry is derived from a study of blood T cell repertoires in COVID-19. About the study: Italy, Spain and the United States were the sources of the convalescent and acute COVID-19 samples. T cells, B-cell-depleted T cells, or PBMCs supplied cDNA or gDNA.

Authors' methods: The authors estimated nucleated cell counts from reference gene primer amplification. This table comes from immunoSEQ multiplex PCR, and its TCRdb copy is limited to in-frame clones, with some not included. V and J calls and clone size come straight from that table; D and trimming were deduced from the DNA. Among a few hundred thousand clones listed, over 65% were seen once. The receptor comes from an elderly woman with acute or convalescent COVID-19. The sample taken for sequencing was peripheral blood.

CDR3 sequence (DNA): TGTGCCAGCAGCCAAAGACAGGGGGCGCCCGAGCAGTACTTC. This codes for CASSQRQGAPEQYF. The chain combines TRBV3-1 (or the pseudogene TRBV3-2) with TRBJ2-7; TRBD1 aligns across 10 bases. CDR3 length: 14 amino acids. Germline V CDR1 and CDR2: LGHDT, YNNKEL (reference sequence). Unmatched junction bases numbered 4, after V lost 2 bases and J lost 6 bases.